Here is one TCR beta chain with its context. The antigen remains unidentified. CDR3 length: 15 residues. Trimming removed 4 bases from V and 8 bases from J; junction bases left unmatched: 11. Germline-derived CDR1 and CDR2 are SGDLS and YYNGEE. The study ran its PCR with 60 Vbeta and 13 Jbeta primers. Measured with immunoSEQ multiplex PCR; TCRdb has only the in-frame clones, and not every one. The sample holds around 180,000 clones; about 78% are singletons and the top ten take approximately 13%. This sample stems from a study of cytomegalovirus exposure and HLA in healthy donors. Overall study: The early release's HLA-typed donors yielded approximately 82 million unique TCRs.

All the people who gave samples were healthy bone marrow donors. Whole-study findings and limits: Exclusion as indistinguishable affected some V segments, including TRBV6-2 and TRBV6-3.

This receptor was taken from a woman between 45 and 60 years old in good health and CMV-seropositive. The sequenced sample consisted of PBMCs. The V call is TRBV9, the J call TRBJ1-4, with 7 bases fitting TRBD1. In nucleotides, the CDR3 is TGTGCCAGCAGCCCGAATGACAGGGTGAACGAAAAACTGTTTTTT. Its translation is CASSPNDRVNEKLFF. The full variable domain, rest sourced from reference TRBV9 and TRBJ1-4, is DSGVTQTPKHLITATGQRVTLRCSPRSGDLSVYWYQQSLDQGLQFLIQYYNGEERAKGNILERFSAQQFPDLHSELNLSSLELGDSALYFCASSPNDRVNEKLFFGSGTQLSVL.